These 20 T cell receptor beta chains share one sample of origin, sequenced in a study of control samples from healthy donors and cancer patients (dated by TCRdb to the early 2020s). The library was produced with the immunoSEQ multiplex PCR assay. TCRdb took this table from immuneACCESS and kept in-frame rearrangements with V and J called. Such tables lack part of the clones; where checked against another copy, unresolved V genes explain under half of the gap, and the rest is unexplained. Across this sample there are 150,000 to 200,000 clones, with around nine tenths seen only once. Approximately 1.8% of the sample comes from the top ten. Material for sequencing was blood. The receptors here all came from a man younger than 35 in good health.

The genes are TRBV7-2 and TRBJ1-6; perhaps TRBD1 as D (6 bases). Trimming took off 5 bases at V and 4 bases at J, with 15 bases between the two ends. The CDR3 consists of 16 residues. CDR1 and CDR2 (germline): SGHTA, FQGNSA. CDR3 in amino acids: CASSTQDRRYNSPLHF. The CDR3 nucleotides are TGTGCCAGCAGCACCCAGGACAGACGATATAATTCACCCCTCCACTTT. Using reference TRBV7-2 and TRBJ1-6 for the parts outside the CDR3, the full variable domain is GAGVSQSPSNKVTEKGKDVELRCDPISGHTALYWYRQSLGQGLEFLIYFQGNSAPDKSGLPSDRFSAERTGGSVSTLTIQRTQQEDSAVYLCASSTQDRRYNSPLHFGNGTRLTVT.

The chain employs TRBV28 and TRBJ1-2; 8 nucleotides agree with TRBD1. The CDR3 spans 14 residues. With V trimmed by 6 bases and J by 4 bases, 7 bases remained unmatched. Germline values: CDR1 MDHEN, CDR2 SYDVKM. CDR3 sequence: CASSAPGGFYGYTF. In DNA, the CDR3 is TGTGCCAGCAGCGCTCCAGGGGGCTTCTATGGCTACACCTTC.

The chain couples TRBV11-2 to TRBJ2-3; TRBD1 or TRBD2 may be the D gene (6 bases each). CDR1 is SGHAT, CDR2 FQNNGV, per germline. There are 15 residues in the CDR3. V lost 5 bases, J lost 6 bases, and 18 bases lay in between. The CDR3 loop reads CASSPTGGPRDTQYF. DNA of the CDR3: TGTGCCAGCAGCCCAACCGGGGGCCCCAGGGATACGCAGTATTTT.

The chain is built from TRBV11-2 and TRBJ2-7; D may correspond to TRBD1 or TRBD2 (5 bases each). The CDR3 is 15 amino acids. The germline CDR1 and CDR2 sequences are SGHAT and FQNNGV. V lost 3 bases and J lost 1, with 13 bases in between. The CDR3 DNA sequence: TGTGCCAGCAGCTTCTTTGGGACGGGATCCTACGAGCAGTACTTC. Protein sequence: CASSFFGTGSYEQYF.

The chain employs TRBV18 and TRBJ2-1; tentatively, D is TRBD2 (6 bases). Trimming shortened V by 1 base and J by 8 bases, and 12 bases separated the two germline ends. There are 14 residues in the CDR3. CDR1 and CDR2 from the germline V gene are KGHSH and LQKENI. DNA for the CDR3: TGTGCCAGCTCACCACGGGGGGAGAGCGATGAGCAGTTCTTC. Protein product: CASSPRGESDEQFF.

The chain uses TRBV6-6 and TRBJ1-5; D is perhaps TRBD1 (6 bases). CDR1 and CDR2 from the germline V gene are MNHNY and SVGAGI (reference sequence). This CDR3 is 16 amino acids long. V lost 2 bases and J 5 bases, leaving 16 bases between the germline ends. The CDR3 DNA reads as TGTGCCAGCAGTTACGGGAGGGGGGGGAGAGATCAGCCCCAGCATTTT. Its protein product is CASSYGRGGRDQPQHF.

This clone was counted once. V gene TRBV19 combines with J gene TRBJ1-1; TRBD1 matches at 10 bases. This CDR3 is 13 amino acids long. Germline V CDR1 and CDR2: LNHDA, SQIVND (reference sequence). The V gene end was trimmed by 11 bases and the J gene end by 8 bases; junction bases not matched to a gene: 11. CDR3 sequence (DNA): TGTGCCGCTGCTCGGACAGGGGGAGGAGAAGCTTTCTTT. Its protein is CAAARTGGGEAFF.

The chain joins TRBV13 to TRBJ1-2, with 10 positions matching TRBD1. CDR1 and CDR2 from the germline V gene are PRHDT and FYEKMQ (reference sequence). V was clipped by 0 bases and J by 4 bases; unmatched bases: 5. This CDR3 region has 16 residues. Here the CDR3 reads CASSLGTGGAGYGYTF. In DNA form, the CDR3 reads TGTGCCAGCAGCTTAGGGACAGGGGGCGCGGGCTATGGCTACACCTTC. The full variable domain, in which reference TRBV13 and TRBJ1-2 provide the parts outside the CDR3, is AAGVIQSPRHLIKEKRETATLKCYPIPRHDTVYWYQQGPGQDPQFLISFYEKMQSDKGSIPDRFSAQQFSDYHSELNMSSLELGDSALYFCASSLGTGGAGYGYTFGSGTRLTVV.

The V call is TRBV9, the J call TRBJ2-5; 7 bases agree with TRBD2. Germline lookup yields CDR1 SGDLS and CDR2 YYNGEE. The CDR3 contains 14 residues. The V gene end was trimmed by 1 base and the J gene end by 7 bases; junction bases not matched to a gene: 7. The CDR3: CASSVTGGIGTQYF. The CDR3 DNA reads TGTGCCAGCAGCGTAACCGGGGGGATCGGGACCCAGTACTTC.

This clone turned up a few times. CDR3 sequence: CASSPWTGPFYGYTF. The CDR3 DNA reads as TGTGCCAGCAGCCCCTGGACAGGGCCTTTCTATGGCTACACCTTC. The chain has TRBV7-8 and TRBJ1-2, with TRBD1 identical over 8 bases. CDR1 SGHVS and CDR2 FQNEAQ come from the germline V gene. The CDR3 extends over 15 amino acids. The J segment lost 4 bases and the V segment lost 5 bases, leaving 9 bases of the junction unmatched.

This rearrangement joins TRBV7-9 to TRBJ1-1; 10 positions agree with TRBD1. The CDR3 has 15 residues. The germline V gene encodes CDR1 SEHNR and CDR2 FQNEAQ (reference sequence). V gave up 6 bases and J gave up 2 bases; unmatched junction bases: 6. The CDR3 coding sequence is TGTGCCAGCAGTATCGGACAGGGGGGAAACACTGAAGCTTTCTTT. This translates into CASSIGQGGNTEAFF.

This clone was counted a few times. The V call is TRBV19, the J call TRBJ1-5; possibly TRBD1 for D (6 bases). V dropped 7 bases and J dropped 1 base, with 14 bases sitting between them. CDR1 and CDR2 (germline): LNHDA, SQIVND (reference sequence). The CDR3 length is 15 residues. CDR3 sequence reads: CASKMDRSSNQPQHF. The CDR3 nucleotides are TGTGCCAGTAAAATGGACAGAAGCAGCAATCAGCCCCAGCATTTT.

This clone was counted a single time. The chain combines TRBV3-1 (or the pseudogene TRBV3-2) with TRBJ2-2; D is possibly TRBD1 (6 bases). Looked up from germline, CDR1 is LGHDT and CDR2 is YNNKEL (reference sequence). The CDR3 is 15 amino acids. V was clipped by 4 bases and J by 5 bases, with 14 bases between them. The CDR3 region is CASSPRDKRTGELFF. The DNA for the CDR3 is TGTGCCAGCAGCCCCCGGGACAAACGGACCGGGGAGCTGTTTTTT.

The rearrangement uses TRBV6-5 and TRBJ2-7, with D possibly being TRBD1 (6 bases). V was clipped by 6 bases and J by 2 bases, with 11 bases between them. This CDR3 comprises 13 residues. Per the germline V gene, CDR1 is MNHEY and CDR2 is SVGAGI. This chain's CDR3 is CASRQGQTYEQYF. In DNA form, the CDR3 reads TGTGCCAGCAGACAAGGACAGACCTACGAGCAGTACTTC.

The chain couples TRBV6-5 to TRBJ1-1; the D gene is possibly TRBD1 (6 bases). Trimming cost V 9 bases and J 4 bases, with 9 bases left between them. Looked up from germline, CDR1 is MNHEY and CDR2 is SVGAGI. The CDR3 consists of 11 residues. CDR3 in amino acids: CARTGSTEAFF. For the CDR3, the DNA is TGTGCCAGGACAGGCAGCACTGAAGCTTTCTTT.

The chain is built from TRBV6-6 and TRBJ2-7, with a weak D call TRBD2 (6 bases). V was shortened by 0 bases and J by 2 bases, with 14 bases between the two germline ends. In germline, CDR1 is MNHNY, CDR2 SVGAGI (reference sequence). The CDR3 covers 16 residues. The CDR3 spells CASSYSTARGAYEQYF. As DNA, the CDR3 is TGTGCCAGCAGTTACTCGACAGCGCGGGGAGCCTACGAGCAGTACTTC.

The J gene is TRBJ2-2, the V gene TRBV3-1 (or the pseudogene TRBV3-2); 9 nucleotides agree with TRBD2. Germline lookup yields CDR1 LGHDT and CDR2 YNNKEL (reference sequence). The V gene end was trimmed by 1 base and the J gene end by 4 bases; junction bases not matched to a gene: 13. This CDR3 has 19 amino acids. The CDR3 is CASSQANSGGRVSTGELFF. The CDR3 DNA reads as TGTGCCAGCAGCCAAGCCAATAGCGGGGGCCGGGTTAGCACCGGGGAGCTGTTTTTT.

V usage is TRBV9 and J usage is TRBJ2-3; no reliable D call. The ends were cut back, 5 bases at V and 4 bases at J, with 11 bases in the middle. Germline V CDR1 and CDR2: SGDLS, YYNGEE. The CDR3 contains 13 residues. The CDR3 sequence is CASSAPNADTQYF. CDR3 bases: TGTGCCAGCAGTGCCCCAAACGCAGATACGCAGTATTTT.

The chain uses TRBV10-3 and TRBJ2-1; TRBD2 agrees at 8 bases. The CDR3 runs 13 residues. The junction had 2 bases not matched to a gene; V was cut back by 4 bases and J by 6 bases. Germline loops: CDR1 ENHRY, CDR2 SYGVKD. CDR3 bases: TGTGCCATCAGTGGGCGGGGGGTCAATGAGCAGTTCTTC. This codes for CAISGRGVNEQFF.

The rearrangement joins TRBV29-1 to TRBJ1-6; tentative D call: TRBD1 (5 bases). V dropped 4 bases and J dropped 2 bases, with 9 bases sitting between them. The CDR3 extends over 14 amino acids. Germline CDR1 SQVTM, CDR2 ANQGSEA. The CDR3 DNA reads TGCAGCGTTGCTGGGGGTCCCTATAATTCACCCCTCCACTTT. Its protein product is CSVAGGPYNSPLHF.